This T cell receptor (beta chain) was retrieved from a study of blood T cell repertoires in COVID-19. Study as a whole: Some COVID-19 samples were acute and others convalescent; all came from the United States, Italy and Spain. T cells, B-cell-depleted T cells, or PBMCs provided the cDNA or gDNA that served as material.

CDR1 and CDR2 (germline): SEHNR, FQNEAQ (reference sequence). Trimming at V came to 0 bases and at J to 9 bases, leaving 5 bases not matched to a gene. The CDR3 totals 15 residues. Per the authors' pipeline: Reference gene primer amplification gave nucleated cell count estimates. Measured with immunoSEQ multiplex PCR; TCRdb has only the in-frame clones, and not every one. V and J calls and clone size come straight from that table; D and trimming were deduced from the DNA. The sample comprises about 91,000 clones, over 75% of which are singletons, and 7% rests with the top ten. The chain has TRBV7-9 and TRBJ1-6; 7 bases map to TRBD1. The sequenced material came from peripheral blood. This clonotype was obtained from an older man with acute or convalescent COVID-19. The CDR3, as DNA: TGTGCCAGCAGCTTAGCAATAGGGGGCACTTCACCCCTCCACTTT. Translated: CASSLAIGGTSPLHF.